A selection of T cell receptor beta chains follows, all from one sample in a study of blood T cell repertoires in COVID-19. The repertoire was sequenced with immunoSEQ multiplex PCR; TCRdb's copy has only in-frame clones and lacks some. There are about 80,000 clones in the sample; 80% to 85% occur only once, and roughly 3.5% lies in the top ten. Source material: peripheral blood. These TCRs come from a man over 45 with acute or convalescent COVID-19. Each CDR3 is given with its conserved first and last residue. A D gene is named only where the DNA matches it firmly. Where a row states a size, it is once, few, many or the class of an expanded clone; other rows omit it.

J | V | size | D | DNA | CDR3
TRBJ2-3 | TRBV7-2 | NA | TRBD2 | TGTGCCAGCAGCTTAGACGGGAGGTCAGATACGCAGTATTTT | CASSLDGRSDTQYF
TRBJ2-3 | TRBV5-1 | once | TRBD2 | TGCGCCAGCAGCCCTCGACTAGCGGAGGTAACAGATACGCAGTATTTT | CASSPRLAEVTDTQYF
TRBJ1-2 | TRBV11-2 | once | TRBD1 | TGTGCCAGCAGCTTCTGGGGACAGGGGGAGAATGGCTACACCTTC | CASSFWGQGENGYTF
TRBJ2-7 | TRBV11-1 | NA | NA | TGTGCCAGCAGCTTAGGTGAAGGGGGCTACGAGCAGTACTTC | CASSLGEGGYEQYF
TRBJ2-5 | TRBV5-6 | once | NA | TGTGCCAGCAGCCGCTTGGGGCGACTAGAGGAAGAGACCCAGTACTTC | CASSRLGRLEEETQYF
TRBJ1-3 | TRBV4-2 | NA | NA | TGTGCCAGCAGGGGCGGGGACGGATCCTCTGGAAACACCATATATTTT | CASRGGDGSSGNTIYF
TRBJ1-1 | TRBV3-1/TRBV3-2 | NA | NA | TGTGCCAGCAGCCAAGAAACAGCGAACACTGAAGCTTTCTTT | CASSQETANTEAFF
TRBJ2-3 | TRBV7-8 | once | NA | TGTGCCAGCACCCCCAGGGGGGTGGGGGCAGTTGAAGATACGCAGTATTTT | CASTPRGVGAVEDTQYF
TRBJ2-5 | TRBV6-5 | NA | TRBD2 | TGTGCCAGCAGTTACTCAGCGGGAGAAGCGACCCAGTACTTC | CASSYSAGEATQYF
TRBJ2-1 | TRBV28 | NA | NA | TGTGCCAGCAGTCACCTCAGGGGATCCTACAATGAGCAGTTCTTC | CASSHLRGSYNEQFF
TRBJ2-1 | TRBV11-2 | NA | NA | TGTGCCAGCAGCTCCGGGGGTCTAGGGAATGAGCAGTTCTTC | CASSSGGLGNEQFF
TRBJ2-7 | TRBV29-1 | NA | NA | TGCAGCGTTGTGTCAGGGGACGAGCAGTACTTC | CSVVSGDEQYF
TRBJ1-5 | TRBV5-1 | NA | NA | TGCGCCAGCAGCTTGTTCGGGGATCAGCCCCAGCATTTT | CASSLFGDQPQHF
TRBJ2-2 | TRBV9 | NA | NA | TGTGCCAGCAGCCCTCTCCCCGGGGAGCTGTTTTTT | CASSPLPGELFF
TRBJ1-5 | TRBV28 | once | NA | TGTGCCAGCAGTTCCGATCAGCCCCAGCATTTT | CASSSDQPQHF
TRBJ2-7 | TRBV12-3/TRBV12-4 | NA | NA | TGTGCCAGCAGTCCCACAGGACGTGGGGAGCAGTACTTC | CASSPTGRGEQYF
TRBJ2-5 | TRBV28 | NA | TRBD2 | TGTGCCAGCAGTAGCGGGGGGCATCAAGAGACCCAGTACTTC | CASSSGGHQETQYF
TRBJ1-1 | TRBV7-8 | NA | NA | TGTGCCAGCAGCCCACTAGGTGGGCCGGAGAACACTGAAGCTTTCTTT | CASSPLGGPENTEAFF
TRBJ2-5 | TRBV5-1 | NA | NA | TGCGCCAGCAGCTTGGTCGGGGACAAAGAGACCCAGTACTTC | CASSLVGDKETQYF
TRBJ1-3 | TRBV19 | NA | TRBD1 | TGTGCCAGTAACATCAGACAGGGCGGAAACACCATATATTTT | CASNIRQGGNTIYF
TRBJ1-1 | TRBV11-2 | NA | NA | TGTGCCAGCAGCTTACTGTCGGACTCTCTGAACACTGAAGCTTTCTTT | CASSLLSDSLNTEAFF
TRBJ2-2 | TRBV11-3 | NA | NA | TGTGCCAGCAGCTTATGGTCTACCCCAAACACCGGGGAGCTGTTTTTT | CASSLWSTPNTGELFF
TRBJ1-1 | TRBV2 | NA | TRBD1 | TGTGCCAGCGGGGGGACAGGGGGTTGGAGCACTGAAGCTTTCTTT | CASGGTGGWSTEAFF
TRBJ2-7 | TRBV7-8 | NA | TRBD1 | TGTGCCAGCAGTTTACAGGGGAACGTATACGACGAGCAGTACTTC | CASSLQGNVYDEQYF
TRBJ2-2 | TRBV10-2 | NA | TRBD1 | TGCGCCAGCAGGGGGACAGCAAGGAGGTCCGGGGAGCTGTTTTTT | CASRGTARRSGELFF
TRBJ2-7 | TRBV18 | NA | NA | TGTGCCAGCTCATCTCTAATAGCGGCTGATGCCTACGAGCAGTACTTC | CASSSLIAADAYEQYF
TRBJ1-5 | TRBV19 | NA | NA | TGTGCCAGTAGTACTCCGGGACATTCATATCAGCCCCAGCATTTT | CASSTPGHSYQPQHF
TRBJ1-4 | TRBV5-4 | once | TRBD1 | TGTGCCAGCAGCTCCTCCGGGACAGACGAAAAACTGTTTTTT | CASSSSGTDEKLFF
TRBJ2-1 | TRBV19 | NA | NA | TGTGCCAGTAGTGGGCGAGACCCAATCTACAATGAGCAGTTCTTC | CASSGRDPIYNEQFF
TRBJ1-4 | TRBV13 | medium-sized | NA | TGTGCCAGCAGCTTATCGGGGTCAACTAATGAAAAACTGTTTTTT | CASSLSGSTNEKLFF
TRBJ1-4 | TRBV6-2/TRBV6-3 | once | NA | TGTGCCAGCAGTGACAGCGTATATGAAAAACTGTTTTTT | CASSDSVYEKLFF
TRBJ1-1 | TRBV18 | NA | TRBD1 | TGTGCCAGCTCACCACGGGACAGGAAAACTGAAGCTTTCTTT | CASSPRDRKTEAFF
TRBJ2-7 | TRBV11-2 | NA | TRBD2 | TGTGCCAGCAGCTTTATAGCGGGGACTGTCTACGAGCAGTACTTC | CASSFIAGTVYEQYF
TRBJ2-3 | TRBV10-3 | few | NA | TGTGCCATCGAGGACTTCCGAGACACAGATACGCAGTATTTT | CAIEDFRDTDTQYF
TRBJ2-7 | TRBV6-2/TRBV6-3 | NA | TRBD2 | TGTGCCAGCAGTTACGAGACTAGCGGGCTTTACGAGCAGTACTTC | CASSYETSGLYEQYF
TRBJ1-1 | TRBV6-5 | NA | TRBD1 | TGTGCCAGCATCAACAGGGGGCTGGTAACTGAAGCTTTCTTT | CASINRGLVTEAFF
TRBJ1-5 | TRBV25-1 | NA | NA | TGTGCCAGCAGTGACGGACTGAGGCCCCAGCATTTT | CASSDGLRPQHF
TRBJ2-7 | TRBV6-1 | few | NA | TGTGCCAGCAGTGAAGCTAGAGGCGGCTACGAGCAGTACTTC | CASSEARGGYEQYF
TRBJ2-5 | TRBV30 | NA | TRBD1 | TGTGCCTGTCGGGACAGCCAAGAGACCCAGTACTTC | CACRDSQETQYF
TRBJ1-1 | TRBV5-5 | NA | NA | TGTGCCAGCAGCTTGGAATTAGGGGGGGACACTGAAGCTTTCTTT | CASSLELGGDTEAFF
TRBJ2-7 | TRBV7-2 | NA | NA | TGTGCCAGCAGCCGCCAGGTTGGCACGGTGGGCTACGAGCAGTACTTC | CASSRQVGTVGYEQYF
TRBJ2-1 | TRBV19 | NA | NA | TGTGCCAGTAGGATCCAGGGGGGTGCGACTAATGAGCAGTTCTTC | CASRIQGGATNEQFF
TRBJ2-7 | TRBV5-5 | few | TRBD1 | TGTGCCAGCAGCTTGGCCGCGCAGGGGGCGCGCGGCGAGCAGTACTTC | CASSLAAQGARGEQYF
TRBJ2-7 | TRBV4-1 | NA | TRBD2 | TGCGCCAGCAGCCAAGTCGGGAGGGTTTACGAGCAGTACTTC | CASSQVGRVYEQYF
TRBJ2-7 | TRBV6-2/TRBV6-3 | NA | TRBD1 | TGTGCCAGCAGTTACCCTACCGACAGGGTTCAAGACGAGCAGTACTTC | CASSYPTDRVQDEQYF
TRBJ2-7 | TRBV25-1 | NA | TRBD1 | TGTGCCAGCAGTGAATGGGGGACAGGGTCAATAGACGAGCAGTACTTC | CASSEWGTGSIDEQYF
TRBJ2-7 | TRBV18 | NA | TRBD1 | TGTGCCAGCTCACGAGATAGCATACAGGGGCCGGGTTCGTACGAGCAGTACTTC | CASSRDSIQGPGSYEQYF
TRBJ1-2 | TRBV28 | NA | TRBD1 | TGTGCCAGTCGGACAGGAATCCCATATGGCTACACCTTC | CASRTGIPYGYTF